This T cell receptor beta chain was sequenced for a study of control samples from healthy donors and cancer patients. TCRdb's copy holds only in-frame clones and misses some; the assay was immunoSEQ multiplex PCR. The data hold about 110,000 clones, with about 83% observed a single time. There are 16 residues in the CDR3. Material for sequencing was blood. The chain has TRBV21-1 and TRBJ1-4. TRBV21-1 is reported as a pseudogene. The sequence was obtained from a woman aged 45-59 years in good health. CDR3 DNA: TGTGCCAGCAGCAAAGACGTGGGGGGAGCTAATGAAAAACTGTTTTTT. This sequence encodes CASSKDVGGANEKLFF.